This T cell receptor beta chain emerged from a study of identical twins. This clonotype was recorded a few times. Trimming took off 3 bases at V and 3 bases at J, with 9 bases between the two ends. Germline V CDR1 and CDR2: MNHNY, SVGAGI (reference sequence). CDR3 size: 13 residues. Via MiXCR, TCRdb re-called the 5' RACE reads, giving one row per CDR3 protein. The sample lists hundreds of thousands of distinct CDR3 sequences, 15% to 20% occurring once. This sample also appeared in a second study, on T cells expressing NK-cell markers. That source adds: Dominant NKG2C+ clonotypes in about six donors made up about 1.0-8% of CD8+ T cells.

The sequencing sample was made of PBMCs. V usage is TRBV6-6 and J usage is TRBJ2-7; D call uncertain. The TCR sequence derives from a woman between 18 and 29 years old in good health. The chain's CDR3 is CASSYLDNYEQYF. CDR3 in DNA: TGTGCCAGCAGTTATTTAGACAACTACGAGCAGTACTTC.